This TCR beta chain was profiled in a study of shared clonotypes between healthy human individuals. Study-wide background: Ranging from 18 to 49 in age, donors were two women and a few men.

The test was conducted at deep level. Sequencing was performed with immunoSEQ multiplex PCR; in TCRdb, only in-frame clones are kept and a portion is missing. The sample gives 330,000 or so clones, less than 85% of which show up once; about a tenth is in the top ten. The source is a man aged 25-40 years in good health. The sequenced sample was memory CD4+ T cells sorted from blood. Indicated subset: CD45RA-negative fraction.

CDR3 DNA: TGTGCCAGCAGTGAAGCGCTGGGACTAGTTCTTGAGCAGTTCTTC. This translates into CASSEALGLVLEQFF. The rearrangement uses TRBV2 and TRBJ2-1, with TRBD2 matching over 8 bases. Germline-derived CDR1 and CDR2 are SNHLY and FYNNEI. The CDR3 has 15 amino acids. V dropped 0 bases and J dropped 9; count of bases not matched to a gene: 7.